This is a list of T cell receptor beta chains from one sample in a study of blood T cells in healthy people across ages. MiXCR, applied by TCRdb to the 5' RACE reads, yields one record per CDR3 protein. The table lists about 1.4 million distinct CDR3 sequences, approximately 60% of them singletons, with roughly 7% in the top ten. Sequenced material: blood. These receptors originate from a man aged 18-30 years in good health. The CDR3 runs from the conserved cysteine through the conserved F or W. Each record gives: D gene, V gene, J gene, clone size, CDR3 length, CDR3 protein, CDR3 DNA. A D gene is named only where the DNA matches it firmly. Clone sizes are given selectively: once, few, many, or a class where the clone is expanded.

TRBD2	TRBV11-2	TRBJ2-1	.	16	CASNPGGGKGGHEQFF	TGTGCCAGCAACCCAGGCGGGGGGAAAGGTGGACATGAGCAGTTCTTC
.	TRBV7-9	TRBJ2-7	.	17	CASSSRAQTGLGYEQYF	TGTGCCAGCAGCTCCCGAGCCCAGACAGGCCTTGGCTACGAGCAGTACTTC
.	TRBV29-1	TRBJ1-1	.	12	CSVEGARGEAFF	TGCAGCGTTGAAGGAGCGCGGGGGGAAGCTTTCTTT
TRBD1	TRBV7-2	TRBJ2-7	.	15	CASRLRQGASYEQYF	TGTGCCAGCAGACTTCGACAGGGGGCATCCTACGAGCAGTACTTC
.	TRBV30	TRBJ1-2	.	12	CAWSSENYGHTF	TGTGCCTGGAGTTCGGAGAACTATGGCCACACCTTC
.	TRBV5-1	TRBJ1-2	once	12	CASSADEYGHTF	TGCGCCAGCAGCGCCGACGAATATGGCCACACCTTC
.	TRBV29-1	TRBJ2-5	.	16	CSVGGVGGGLQETQYF	TGCAGCGTTGGGGGTGTCGGAGGGGGTCTTCAAGAGACCCAGTACTTC
.	TRBV5-1	TRBJ1-4	.	14	CASSLTGPREKLFF	TGCGCCAGCAGCTTAACAGGACCTAGGGAAAAACTGTTTTTT
.	TRBV4-1	TRBJ2-7	.	12	CASSQGRGDRYF	TGCGCCAGCAGCCAAGGACGGGGCGACAGGTACTTC
TRBD2	TRBV20-1	TRBJ2-1	.	15	CSAPDPSGGTNEQFF	TGCAGTGCCCCGGATCCTAGCGGGGGGACCAATGAGCAGTTCTTC
TRBD1	TRBV20-1	TRBJ1-2	.	12	CSASGTEHGYTF	TGCAGTGCTAGCGGGACAGAGCATGGCTACACCTTC
TRBD1	TRBV6-2/TRBV6-3	TRBJ1-2	once	13	CASSDRVGYGYTF	TGTGCCAGCAGTGACAGGGTTGGCTATGGCTACACCTTC
.	TRBV7-2	TRBJ2-7	.	15	CASSLVTTSRDEQYF	TGTGCCAGCAGCTTAGTAACGACTAGTCGGGACGAGCAGTACTTC
.	TRBV20-1	TRBJ2-7	.	11	CSARYYYEQYF	TGCAGTGCTAGGTACTACTACGAGCAGTACTTC
.	TRBV20-1	TRBJ2-2	.	15	CSARDHRANTGELFF	TGCAGTGCTAGAGATCACAGGGCGAACACCGGGGAGCTGTTTTTT
.	TRBV27	TRBJ2-1	once	16	CASSLTRGFGYNEQFF	TGTGCCAGCAGTTTAACGAGGGGGTTTGGCTACAATGAGCAGTTCTTC
.	TRBV5-1	TRBJ2-7	many	15	CASSLDGGRTYEQYF	TGCGCCAGCAGCTTGGATGGGGGGCGAACCTACGAGCAGTACTTC
.	TRBV4-2	TRBJ2-1	.	14	CASSHPGTLNEQFF	TGTGCCAGCAGCCATCCGGGTACTTTAAATGAGCAGTTCTTC
TRBD2	TRBV9	TRBJ2-1	.	18	CASSVVAGGPSSYNEQFF	TGTGCCAGCAGCGTAGTAGCGGGGGGCCCGAGCTCCTACAATGAGCAGTTCTTC
TRBD2	TRBV6-5	TRBJ2-4	.	13	CASRSGLAAGQYF	TGTGCCAGCAGATCCGGACTAGCGGCAGGGCAGTACTTC